This passage covers 9 T cell receptor beta chains from one sample sequenced in a study of early T cells in non-severe SARS-CoV-2 infection (dated by TCRdb to the early 2020s). Libraries were made using 5' RACE. Data came from a NextSeq 500. TCRdb reprocessed the public reads (quality trimming at Q25 with fastp, clone calling with MiXCR) and kept in-frame beta chains. Rows matching on CDR3 protein sequence are summarized as one entry with the most common DNA and genes. The sample yields more than 90,000 distinct CDR3 sequences; 13% were counted once. The top ten constitute 2% to 2.5% of the sample. Sequenced sample: whole blood. Receptors originate from an adult who was a healthcare worker with PCR-confirmed SARS-CoV-2 infection or an uninfected control (not recorded which).

The chain links TRBV10-2 to TRBJ2-1; the D gene is possibly TRBD2 (6 bases). Germline V gene data show CDR1 as WSHSY and CDR2 as SAAADI. The V end was cut by 4 bases, the J end by 4 bases, with 8 bases between. The CDR3 spans 13 residues. This chain's CDR3 is CASSVGGYNEQFF. CDR3 nucleotides: TGCGCCAGCAGTGTGGGAGGATACAATGAGCAGTTCTTC.

The chain has TRBV29-1 and TRBJ2-7; 7 bases line up with TRBD1. From germline, CDR1 is SQVTM and CDR2 ANQGSEA. This CDR3 is 13 amino acids long. With 6 bases clipped from V and 2 bases from J, the junction kept 7 bases outside the gene matches. The CDR3 region has the DNA TGCAGCGTGAGAGGACAGGATGCCTACGAGCAGTACTTC. This codes for CSVRGQDAYEQYF.

The rearrangement links TRBV27 to TRBJ1-4; unclear D gene. Germline CDR1 and CDR2: MNHEY and SMNVEV (reference sequence). The length of the CDR3 is 11 residues. V shed 6 bases and J shed 6 bases, with 5 bases lying between them. The CDR3 loop is CASSYHEKLFF. CDR3 sequence (DNA): TGTGCCAGCAGCTATCATGAAAAACTGTTTTTT.

CDR3 bases: TGTGCCAGCAGTTACTTGAGGGGCACCGAAGCTTTCTTT. Translating it yields CASSYLRGTEAFF. This chain joins TRBV6-5 and TRBJ1-1, with D maybe TRBD1 (5 bases). There are 13 residues in the CDR3. V lost 1 base and J lost 8, with 11 bases in between. Germline lookup yields CDR1 MNHEY and CDR2 SVGAGI.

This clonotype was detected a few times. The V gene is TRBV6-2 or TRBV6-3, the J gene TRBJ2-5; 7 nucleotides match TRBD1. Per the germline V gene, CDR1 is MNHEY and CDR2 is SVGEGT. V shed 7 bases, J shed 4 bases, and the junction held 9 bases outside the gene matches. The CDR3 runs 14 residues. Written as DNA, the CDR3 is TGTGCCAGCACCGCCGACAGGGTAGGAGAGACCCAGTACTTC. It specifies CASTADRVGETQYF.

This clonotype has a count of ten or more. This sequence joins TRBV3-1 and TRBJ2-1; D might be TRBD1 (7 bases). Germline V gene data show CDR1 as LGHDT and CDR2 as YNNKEL (reference sequence). This CDR3 region has 17 residues. V was trimmed by 1 base and J by 8 bases, leaving 21 bases between them. CDR3 protein: CASSQAALTGDSYEQFF. As DNA, the CDR3 is TGTGCCAGCAGCCAAGCGGCTCTTACGGGGGACAGCTATGAGCAGTTCTTC.

V and J are TRBV29-1 and TRBJ1-4; TRBD1 aligns across 8 bases. CDR3 length: 14 amino acids. CDR1 and CDR2 from the germline V gene are SQVTM and ANQGSEA. V shed 5 bases and J 7 bases; nucleotides not matched to a gene: 9. For the CDR3, the DNA is TGCAGCGTTTCCAGGGGGCGAAGGGGTGAAAAACTGTTTTTT. This translates into CSVSRGRRGEKLFF.

This clonotype showed up just a few times. The chain uses TRBV28 and TRBJ1-6; D gene ambiguous. The CDR3 sequence is 14 residues long. Germline loops: CDR1 MDHEN, CDR2 SYDVKM. Trimming cost V 2 bases and J 6 bases, with 8 bases left between them. The CDR3 loop is CASSLNSRNSPLHF. CDR3 DNA: TGTGCCAGCAGTTTAAATTCTCGTAATTCACCCCTCCACTTT.

This clonotype was seen many times. The chain is built from TRBV6-6 and TRBJ2-5; 7 bases are a match to TRBD2. The germline CDR1 and CDR2 sequences are MNHNY and SVGAGI (reference sequence). The CDR3 consists of 12 residues. The trim removed 8 bases at V and 5 bases at J, leaving 5 bases unmatched. The chain's CDR3 is CASRLGGETQYF. Written as DNA, the CDR3 is TGTGCCAGCCGGCTGGGGGGGGAGACCCAGTACTTC.